This T cell receptor beta chain was profiled in a study of blood T cell repertoires in COVID-19. In the study overall: From the United States, Italy and Spain came samples of acute and convalescent COVID-19.

Trimming removed 5 bases from V and 2 bases from J; junction bases left unmatched: 12. The CDR3 length is 17 residues. Germline CDR1 reads MNHEY; CDR2 reads SVGEGT. In the authors' methods: Scientists estimated how many nucleated cells there were by amplifying reference gene primers. Profiled with immunoSEQ multiplex PCR; TCRdb holds only in-frame clones, not every one. The DNA was the basis for D and trimming; V, J and clone size are from that table. The sample lists 25,000 to 30,000 clones; approximately 94% were seen once. The sequenced sample was peripheral blood. This receptor was obtained from a human donor with active COVID-19. The donor label of this sample is uncertain. This chain links TRBV6-2 or TRBV6-3 with TRBJ2-5; TRBD2 matches at 9 bases. CDR3 amino acids: CASSHPRAGGTQETQYF. The CDR3 DNA sequence: TGTGCCAGCAGTCACCCCCGGGCGGGGGGGACGCAAGAGACCCAGTACTTC.